These 15 T cell receptor beta chains originate from one sample sequenced in a study of cytomegalovirus exposure and HLA in healthy donors. 13 Jbeta primers and 60 Vbeta primers were used for the PCR. Method: immunoSEQ multiplex PCR; TCRdb's copy keeps in-frame clones and lacks some. The table records roughly 120,000 clones, around three quarters of them present only once. Material for sequencing was PBMCs. Receptors originate from a man aged 30 to 45 in good health and CMV-seropositive.

This chain links TRBV19 with TRBJ1-3, with a weak D call TRBD1 (6 bases). There are 13 residues in the CDR3. Trimming removed 9 bases from V and 4 bases from J, with 13 bases in between. Germline CDR1 LNHDA, CDR2 SQIVND (reference sequence). CDR3 amino acids: CASDTGRGNTIYF. CDR3 DNA: TGTGCCAGCGACACAGGGCGAGGAAACACCATATATTTT.

The table lists this clone with a count of one. This chain uses TRBV7-3 with TRBJ2-3, with D possibly matching TRBD1 (6 bases). V was trimmed by 6 bases and J by 9 bases, leaving 13 bases between them. CDR1 is SGHTA and CDR2 is FQGTGA in the germline V gene. The CDR3 covers 12 residues. CDR3 residues: CASSPTQGTQYF. CDR3 nucleotide sequence: TGTGCCAGCAGTCCCACGCAGGGGACGCAGTATTTT.

Written as DNA, the CDR3 is TGTGCCAGCAGCCCCTCCAGGGCCCGCCAGACCCAGTACTTC. Protein product: CASSPSRARQTQYF. The chain links TRBV5-4 to TRBJ2-5; weak D call: TRBD1 (5 bases). The germline CDR1 and CDR2 sequences are SGHNT and YYREEE (reference sequence). The CDR3 runs to 14 residues. Trimming took 4 bases from V and 6 from J, leaving 16 bases between them.

This chain connects TRBV27 to TRBJ1-5; TRBD1 might be the D (5 bases). The CDR3 length is 15 residues. Trimming cost V 3 bases and J 7 bases, with 16 bases left between them. The germline gives CDR1 MNHEY, CDR2 SMNVEV (reference sequence). The CDR3 loop is CASSFGQGRGQPQHF. CDR3 nucleotide sequence: TGTGCCAGCAGTTTCGGTCAGGGCCGTGGGCAGCCCCAGCATTTT.

This clone has just a few counts. V and J are TRBV2 and TRBJ2-7; maybe TRBD1 (6 bases). The CDR3 has 14 residues. Trimming cost V 2 bases and J 2 bases, with 10 bases left between them. Germline CDR1 is SNHLY and CDR2 is FYNNEI. Written as DNA, the CDR3 is TGTGCCAGCAGTGAACAGGGGATAGCCTACGAGCAGTACTTC. Its protein product is CASSEQGIAYEQYF. Together with reference TRBV2 and TRBJ2-7, the CDR3 gives the full variable domain: EPEVTQTPSHQVTQMGQEVILRCVPISNHLYFYWYRQILGQKVEFLVSFYNNEISEKSEIFDDQFSVERPDGSNFTLKIRSTKLEDSAMYFCASSEQGIAYEQYFGPGTRLTVT.

V is TRBV7-3 and J is TRBJ2-2; D unclear. The CDR3 is 13 amino acids. From germline, CDR1 is SGHTA and CDR2 FQGTGA. The V and J ends lost 1 base and 7 bases respectively, with 7 bases between them. CDR3: CASSLRVYGELFF. The DNA of the CDR3 is TGTGCCAGCAGCTTAAGAGTTTACGGGGAGCTGTTTTTT. The whole variable domain, remainder taken from reference TRBV7-3 and TRBJ2-2, is GAGVSQTPSNKVTEKGKYVELRCDPISGHTALYWYRQSLGQGPEFLIYFQGTGAADDSGLPNDRFFAVRPEGSVSTLKIQRTERGDSAVYLCASSLRVYGELFFGEGSRLTVL.

The chain links TRBV2 to TRBJ2-5; tentatively, D is TRBD1 (5 bases). The germline gives CDR1 SNHLY, CDR2 FYNNEI. CDR3 length equals 16 residues. Trimming shortened V by 3 bases and J by 8 bases, and 22 bases separated the two germline ends. The CDR3 loop reads CASSDGPGSRLDTQYF. The CDR3 DNA reads as TGTGCCAGCAGTGACGGGCCAGGGTCGCGACTTGATACCCAGTACTTC. Complete variable domain (other parts from reference TRBV2 and TRBJ2-5): EPEVTQTPSHQVTQMGQEVILRCVPISNHLYFYWYRQILGQKVEFLVSFYNNEISEKSEIFDDQFSVERPDGSNFTLKIRSTKLEDSAMYFCASSDGPGSRLDTQYFGPGTRLLVL.

The rearrangement links TRBV7-6 to TRBJ2-7, with 10 bases matching TRBD2. The germline gives CDR1 SGHVS, CDR2 FNYEAQ. J lost 0 bases, V lost 1 base, and 3 bases had no gene match. The CDR3 consists of 16 residues. DNA for the CDR3: TGTGCCAGCAGCTTAGAACTAGCGGGGACCTCCTACGAGCAGTACTTC. The encoded protein is CASSLELAGTSYEQYF.

This chain links TRBV7-2 with TRBJ2-2, with D perhaps matching TRBD2 (5 bases). This CDR3 contains 16 residues. The germline gives CDR1 SGHTA, CDR2 FQGNSA. Trimming left V 2 bases short and J 1 base short, with 11 bases between. The CDR3 region is CASSLSPAGNTGELFF. CDR3 DNA sequence: TGTGCCAGCAGCTTATCGCCGGCGGGGAACACCGGGGAGCTGTTTTTT.

This chain links TRBV5-8 with TRBJ1-1, with a tentative D call TRBD1 (6 bases). V was cut by 2 bases and J by 10 bases, with 21 bases left in between. Germline CDR1 is SGHTS and CDR2 is YDEGEE. This CDR3 has 15 residues. The CDR3 loop reads CASSFRRQERPAAFF. CDR3 nucleotide sequence: TGTGCCAGCAGCTTTAGACGACAGGAGCGCCCGGCAGCTTTCTTT.

The chain uses TRBV9 and TRBJ1-2; 10 bases are a match to TRBD1. The V gene's germline CDR1 is SGDLS and CDR2 YYNGEE. V was pared by 2 bases and J by 8 bases, with 9 bases of the junction left unmatched. The CDR3 sequence is 15 residues long. The chain's CDR3 is CASSVSLMTGGGYTF. CDR3 bases: TGTGCCAGCAGCGTCAGTTTGATGACAGGGGGCGGCTACACCTTC.

The J gene is TRBJ1-1, the V gene TRBV4-3, with 7 bases matching TRBD1. The length of the CDR3 is 17 residues. The trim removed 0 bases at V and 0 bases at J, leaving 7 bases unmatched. Germline V gene lookup returns CDR1 LGHNA and CDR2 YSLEER. CDR3 amino acids: CASSQEGDRKLNTEAFF. Here the CDR3 DNA reads TGCGCCAGCAGCCAAGAAGGGGACAGAAAGTTGAACACTGAAGCTTTCTTT.

In its sample, this clone was seen a few times. The chain is built from TRBV6-6 and TRBJ2-4; 10 nucleotides align to TRBD1. The V and J ends lost 5 bases and 6 bases, in that order; junction bases with no gene match: 7. Germline loops: CDR1 MNHNY, CDR2 SVGAGI (reference sequence). The CDR3 totals 15 residues. CDR3 region: CASSPGQGLANIQYF. In nucleotides, the CDR3 is TGTGCCAGCAGTCCGGGACAGGGGTTGGCAAACATTCAGTACTTC.

The chain carries TRBV7-6 and TRBJ2-1; 9 nucleotides line up with TRBD2. Germline values: CDR1 SGHVS, CDR2 FNYEAQ. There are 16 residues in the CDR3. V was clipped by 4 bases and J by 2 bases; unmatched bases: 6. The CDR3 region is CASSSTSGGTYNEQFF. Written as DNA, the CDR3 is TGTGCCAGCAGCTCGACTAGCGGAGGGACCTACAATGAGCAGTTCTTC.

V and J are TRBV4-1 and TRBJ2-1; 9 nucleotides agree with TRBD2. The V segment lost 1 base and the J segment 2 bases; nucleotides outside the gene matches: 12. This CDR3 has 19 amino acids. CDR1 and CDR2 (germline): MGHRA, YSYEKL. The CDR3, as DNA: TGCGCCAGCAGCCAAGTAGTGACTAGCGGCCCCGTTCCCTACAATGAGCAGTTCTTC. Protein: CASSQVVTSGPVPYNEQFF.